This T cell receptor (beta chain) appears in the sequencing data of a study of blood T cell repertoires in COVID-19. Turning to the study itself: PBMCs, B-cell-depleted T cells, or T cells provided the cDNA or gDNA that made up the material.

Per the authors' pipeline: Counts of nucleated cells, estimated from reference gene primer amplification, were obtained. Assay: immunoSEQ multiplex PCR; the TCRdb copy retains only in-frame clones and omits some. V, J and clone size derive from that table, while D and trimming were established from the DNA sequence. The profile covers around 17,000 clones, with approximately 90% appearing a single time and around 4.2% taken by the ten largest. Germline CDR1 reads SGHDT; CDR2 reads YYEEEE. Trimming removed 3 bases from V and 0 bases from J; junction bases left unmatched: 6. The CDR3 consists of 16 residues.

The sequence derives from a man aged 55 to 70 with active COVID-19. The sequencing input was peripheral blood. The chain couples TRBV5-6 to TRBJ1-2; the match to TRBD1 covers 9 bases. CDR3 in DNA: TGTGCCAGCAGCTGGACAGGGGCAAAAGCTAACTATGGCTACACCTTC. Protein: CASSWTGAKANYGYTF.